Listed here are 11 T cell receptor beta chains from one sample, sequenced in a study of T-cell memory formation after mild COVID-19. MiXCR, run by TCRdb on the 5' RACE reads, gives a single entry per CDR3 protein. The table shows 550,000 to 600,000 distinct CDR3 sequences, with around 15% occurring only once. The sample comprised PBMCs or a T cell subset sorted from them (not recorded which). These receptors were collected from an adult woman who had mild COVID-19 (a few samples of this study predate the infection). Cell type and time point are not known.

V usage is TRBV5-1 and J usage is TRBJ2-5, with a tentative D call TRBD1 (5 bases). The germline V gene has CDR1 SGHRS and CDR2 YFSETQ. The V end was cut by 4 bases, the J end by 1 base, with 20 bases between. The length of the CDR3 is 17 residues. The CDR3 bases are TGCGCCAGCAGCCCAGGTATTCGGACAAGCCTCCAAGAGACCCAGTACTTC. Protein sequence: CASSPGIRTSLQETQYF.

V gene TRBV7-6 combines with J gene TRBJ1-5; 7 nucleotides agree with TRBD1. Germline V gene data show CDR1 as SGHVS and CDR2 as FNYEAQ. The CDR3 is 15 amino acids. V was clipped by 3 bases and J by 5 bases; unmatched bases: 7. DNA for the CDR3: TGTGCCAGCAGCTTGGAAATAGACAGGGATCAGCCCCAGCATTTT. Protein: CASSLEIDRDQPQHF.

The chain links TRBV7-2 to TRBJ1-1; a weak D match, TRBD1 (6 bases). This CDR3 is built from 16 residues. Trimming pared 0 bases from V and 1 base from J, leaving 12 bases between. CDR1 and CDR2 (germline): SGHTA, FQGNSA. This CDR3 is CASSLAGHLPNTEAFF. The CDR3 coding sequence is TGTGCCAGCAGCTTAGCGGGACACCTTCCGAACACTGAAGCTTTCTTT.

This clonotype has only a few counts. J is TRBJ2-1 and V is TRBV4-1, with D perhaps TRBD1 or TRBD2 (5 bases each). Germline V lookup: CDR1 MGHRA, CDR2 YSYEKL. This CDR3 contains 17 residues. Trimming took off 5 bases at V and 0 bases at J, with 17 bases between the two ends. The CDR3 sequence is CASSAYGGESSYNEQFF. In nucleotides, the CDR3 is TGCGCCAGCAGCGCGTATGGGGGAGAGAGCTCCTACAATGAGCAGTTCTTC.

In this sample, this clonotype turned up a few times. V is TRBV18 and J is TRBJ2-3; 8 nucleotides agree with TRBD1. The CDR3 runs 16 residues. The germline V gene has CDR1 KGHSH and CDR2 LQKENI. V lost 3 bases to trimming and J lost 0 bases; unmatched junction nucleotides: 5. CDR3 coding DNA: TGTGCCAGCTCACCGGGACAGGTGGGGAGCACAGATACGCAGTATTTT. As protein: CASSPGQVGSTDTQYF.

This clonotype has ten or more counts. The genes are TRBV12-3 or TRBV12-4 and TRBJ2-1; the match to TRBD1 covers 9 bases. V lost 4 bases to trimming and J lost 0 bases; unmatched junction nucleotides: 13. The CDR3 sequence is 19 residues long. Here the CDR3 DNA reads TGTGCCAGCAGTTCCCCGGGACAGGGTCTGAGTACCTCCTACAATGAGCAGTTCTTC. It translates to CASSSPGQGLSTSYNEQFF.

In this sample, this clonotype turned up once. V is TRBV29-1 and J is TRBJ2-2; D may be TRBD2 (5 bases). CDR1 and CDR2 (germline): SQVTM, ANQGSEA. The CDR3 extends over 15 amino acids. V dropped 5 bases and J dropped 6 bases, with 19 bases sitting between them. The CDR3 protein is CSVSLGNVVPGELFF. The CDR3 nucleotides read TGCAGCGTTTCACTCGGGAATGTAGTCCCCGGGGAGCTGTTTTTT.

The chain couples TRBV30 to TRBJ2-5; 7 bases are shared with TRBD1. V lost 3 bases, J lost 2 bases, and 6 bases stayed unmatched. Looked up from germline, CDR1 is GTSNPN and CDR2 is SVGIG (reference sequence). The CDR3 spans 14 residues. CDR3 nucleotide sequence: TGTGCCTGGAGGGAGTCGACAGGGCAAGAGACCCAGTACTTC. This translates into CAWRESTGQETQYF.

Details on this clonotype: A read error is likely, as this CDR3 ends without the conserved phenylalanine or tryptophan. The rearrangement links TRBV29-1 to TRBJ1-2, with 10 nucleotides matching TRBD1. Germline CDR1 SQVTM, CDR2 ANQGSEA. V lost 6 bases, J lost 3 bases, and 7 bases stayed unmatched. There are 14 residues in the CDR3. Here the CDR3 DNA reads TGCAGCGTAAAACTGACAGGGGGCCACTATGGCTACACCTTA. It translates to CSVKLTGGHYGYTL.

The genes are TRBV18 and TRBJ2-7; D is unclear. The CDR3 length is 17 residues. Between the trimmed V and J ends, which lost 3 bases and 0 bases, there was a span of 18 bases. Per germline, CDR1 KGHSH and CDR2 LQKENI. The CDR3 coding sequence is TGTGCCAGCTCACCCTTTGGTGGCCCCCAGGTCTCCTACGAGCAGTACTTC. Its protein is CASSPFGGPQVSYEQYF.

The table lists this clonotype with a few counts. This chain connects TRBV5-1 to TRBJ1-2; unclear D gene. The CDR3 contains 15 residues. Germline CDR1 and CDR2: SGHRS and YFSETQ. The V end was cut by 7 bases, the J end by 5 bases, with 21 bases between. CDR3 in amino acids: CASGPRGSDFYGYTF. In DNA, the CDR3 is TGCGCCAGCGGTCCCCGAGGCAGCGACTTTTATGGCTACACCTTC.